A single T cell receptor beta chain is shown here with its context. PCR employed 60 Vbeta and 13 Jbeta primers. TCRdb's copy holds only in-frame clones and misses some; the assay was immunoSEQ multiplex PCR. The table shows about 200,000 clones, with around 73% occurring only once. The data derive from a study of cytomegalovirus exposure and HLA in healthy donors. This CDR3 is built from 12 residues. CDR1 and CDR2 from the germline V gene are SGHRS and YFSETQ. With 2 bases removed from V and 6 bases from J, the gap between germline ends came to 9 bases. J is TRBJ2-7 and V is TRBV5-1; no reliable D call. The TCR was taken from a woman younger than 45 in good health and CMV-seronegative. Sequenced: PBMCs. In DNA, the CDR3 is TGCGCCAGCAGCTTCCCTCCCGGCGAGCAGTACTTC. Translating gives CASSFPPGEQYF. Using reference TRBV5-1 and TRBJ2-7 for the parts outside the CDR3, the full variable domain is KAGVTQTPRYLIKTRGQQVTLSCSPISGHRSVSWYQQTPGQGLQFLFEYFSETQRNKGNFPGRFSGRQFSNSRSEMNVSTLELGDSALYLCASSFPPGEQYFGPGTRLTVT.